Described below is a single T cell receptor beta chain sequence and its context. The antigen remains unidentified. The record originates from a study of T cells after posttransplantation cyclophosphamide. The assay was immunoSEQ multiplex PCR, and TCRdb's table has in-frame clones only and misses some. The data contain 30,000 to 45,000 clones, about three quarters of them singletons. Study conclusions and caveats: Recipient CMV seropositivity and CMV reactivation strongly tracked TRB clonality. Blood and skin or GI T cell repertoires showed limited TRB overlap. Later blood repertoires were often dominated by clones from the donor CD8+ memory compartment.

Cyclophosphamide on days +3 and +4 followed busulfan-fludarabine conditioning and a marrow graft. The input for sequencing was CD4+ T cells sorted from blood, taken roughly 1,900 days after a stem cell transplant with posttransplant cyclophosphamide. The clonotype was recovered from a female patient aged 35 to 55 who received an allogeneic stem cell transplant from a related donor, was CMV-positive, and had no GVHD. The graft donor may be the source of some T cells.

CDR3 DNA sequence: TGCAGCGTTGACGCTAGCACCTCAAGCTCCTACGAGCAGTACTTC. Amino acids: CSVDASTSSSYEQYF. The chain carries TRBV29-1 and TRBJ2-7; TRBD2 is a possible D gene (5 bases). The CDR3 totals 15 residues. V lost 3 bases, J lost 0 bases, and 15 bases lay in between. The germline CDR1 and CDR2 sequences are SQVTM and ANQGSEA.